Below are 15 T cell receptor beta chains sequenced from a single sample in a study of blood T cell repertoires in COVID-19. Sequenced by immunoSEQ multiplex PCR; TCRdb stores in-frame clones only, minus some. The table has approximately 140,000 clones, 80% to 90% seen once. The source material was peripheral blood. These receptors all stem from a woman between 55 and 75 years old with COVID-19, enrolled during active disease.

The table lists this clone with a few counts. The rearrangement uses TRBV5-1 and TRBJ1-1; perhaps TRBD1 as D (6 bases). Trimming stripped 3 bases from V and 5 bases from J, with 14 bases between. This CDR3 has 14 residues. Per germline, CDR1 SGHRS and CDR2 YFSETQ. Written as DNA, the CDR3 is TGCGCCAGCAGCTCGGACAGATTGGAGACTGAAGCTTTCTTT. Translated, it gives CASSSDRLETEAFF.

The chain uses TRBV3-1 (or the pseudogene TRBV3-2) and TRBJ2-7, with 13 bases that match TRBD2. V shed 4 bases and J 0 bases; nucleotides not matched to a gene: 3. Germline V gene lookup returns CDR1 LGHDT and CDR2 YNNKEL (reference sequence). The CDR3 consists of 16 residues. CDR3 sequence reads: CASSPGLAGSSYEQYF. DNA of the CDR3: TGTGCCAGCAGCCCGGGACTAGCGGGGAGCTCCTACGAGCAGTACTTC.

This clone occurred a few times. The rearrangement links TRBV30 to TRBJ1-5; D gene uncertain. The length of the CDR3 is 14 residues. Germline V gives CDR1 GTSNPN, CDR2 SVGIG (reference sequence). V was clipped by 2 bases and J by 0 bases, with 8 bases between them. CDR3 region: CAWSSGNSNQPQHF. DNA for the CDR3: TGTGCCTGGAGTTCAGGAAATAGCAATCAGCCCCAGCATTTT.

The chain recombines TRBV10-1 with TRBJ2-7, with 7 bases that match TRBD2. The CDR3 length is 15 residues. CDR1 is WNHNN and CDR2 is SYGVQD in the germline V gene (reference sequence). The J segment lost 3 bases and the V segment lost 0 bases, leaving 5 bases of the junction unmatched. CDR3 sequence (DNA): TGCGCCAGCAGTGAGTCCGGGCGGGAGATCTACGAGCAGTACTTC. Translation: CASSESGREIYEQYF.

CDR3 sequence reads: CASSLSAGGNYGYTF. For the CDR3, the DNA is TGTGCCAGCAGTCTATCTGCAGGGGGGAACTATGGCTACACCTTC. The chain has TRBV2 and TRBJ1-2; 7 nucleotides align to TRBD1. The CDR3 is made up of 15 amino acids. Germline V gene data show CDR1 as SNHLY and CDR2 as FYNNEI. The V segment lost 5 bases and the J segment 2 bases; nucleotides outside the gene matches: 8.

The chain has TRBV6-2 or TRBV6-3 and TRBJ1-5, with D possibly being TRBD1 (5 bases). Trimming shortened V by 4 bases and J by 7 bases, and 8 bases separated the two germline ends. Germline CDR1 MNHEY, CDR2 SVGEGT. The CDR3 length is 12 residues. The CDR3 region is CASSFPGQPQHF. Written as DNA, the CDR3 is TGTGCCAGCAGTTTCCCAGGGCAGCCCCAGCATTTT.

The CDR3 DNA follows: TGTGCCAGTAGTATACCAGGGGCAGCCAAAAACATTCAGTACTTC. It yields the protein CASSIPGAAKNIQYF. The chain combines TRBV19 with TRBJ2-4; tentative D call: TRBD1 (6 bases). Germline CDR1 LNHDA, CDR2 SQIVND (reference sequence). CDR3 length: 15 residues. The V end was cut by 2 bases, the J end by 0 bases, with 8 bases between.

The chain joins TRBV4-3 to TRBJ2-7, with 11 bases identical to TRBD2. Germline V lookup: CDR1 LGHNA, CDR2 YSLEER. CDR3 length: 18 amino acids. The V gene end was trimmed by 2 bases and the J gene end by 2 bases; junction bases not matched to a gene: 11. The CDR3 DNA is TGCGCCAGCAGCCAATCTACTAGCGGGGGCCTCATGACCTACGAGCAGTACTTC. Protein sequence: CASSQSTSGGLMTYEQYF.

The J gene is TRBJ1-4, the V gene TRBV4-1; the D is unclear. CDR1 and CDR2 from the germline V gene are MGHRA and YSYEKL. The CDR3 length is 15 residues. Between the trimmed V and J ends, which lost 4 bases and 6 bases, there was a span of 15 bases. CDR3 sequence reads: CASSPTRQRDEKLFF. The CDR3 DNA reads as TGCGCCAGCAGCCCCACTCGGCAGAGGGATGAAAAACTGTTTTTT.

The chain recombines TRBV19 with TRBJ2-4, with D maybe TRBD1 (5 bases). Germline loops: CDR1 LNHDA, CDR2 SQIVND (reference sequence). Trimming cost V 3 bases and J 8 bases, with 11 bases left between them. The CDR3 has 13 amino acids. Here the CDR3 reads CASSIQGTDIQYF. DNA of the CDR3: TGTGCCAGTAGTATTCAGGGAACAGACATTCAGTACTTC.

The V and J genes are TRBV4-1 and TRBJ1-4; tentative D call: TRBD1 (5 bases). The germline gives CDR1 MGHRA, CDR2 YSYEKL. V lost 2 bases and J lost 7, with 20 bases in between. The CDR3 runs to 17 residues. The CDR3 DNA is TGCGCCAGCAGCCAATCTCTTCAGACAGACGGTATTGAAAAACTGTTTTTT. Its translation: CASSQSLQTDGIEKLFF.

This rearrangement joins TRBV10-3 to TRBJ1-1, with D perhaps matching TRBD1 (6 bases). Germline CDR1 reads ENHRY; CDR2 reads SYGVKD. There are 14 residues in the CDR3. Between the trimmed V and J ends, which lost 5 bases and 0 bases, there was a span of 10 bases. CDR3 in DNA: TGTGCCATCAGTCCGGACAGAATGAACACTGAAGCTTTCTTT. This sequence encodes CAISPDRMNTEAFF.

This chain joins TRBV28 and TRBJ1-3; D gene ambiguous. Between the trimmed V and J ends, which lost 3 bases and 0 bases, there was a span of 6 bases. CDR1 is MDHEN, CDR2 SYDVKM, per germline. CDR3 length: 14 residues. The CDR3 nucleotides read TGTGCCAGCAGTTTGGGCTACTCTGGAAACACCATATATTTT. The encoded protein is CASSLGYSGNTIYF.

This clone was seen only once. DNA for the CDR3: TGTGCCAGCAGCTTAGCTGTCCAGGACTATGGCTACACCTTC. Residues: CASSLAVQDYGYTF. The chain carries TRBV7-2 and TRBJ1-2; D remains ambiguous. Germline assignment: CDR1 SGHTA and CDR2 FQGNSA. The V end was cut by 0 bases, the J end by 3 bases, with 8 bases between. This CDR3 spans 14 amino acids.

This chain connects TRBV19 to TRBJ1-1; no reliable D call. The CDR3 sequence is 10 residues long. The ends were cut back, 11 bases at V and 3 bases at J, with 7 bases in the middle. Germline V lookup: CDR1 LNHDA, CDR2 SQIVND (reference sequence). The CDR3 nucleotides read TGTGCCTCGGGGTACACTGAAGCTTTCTTT. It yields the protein CASGYTEAFF.